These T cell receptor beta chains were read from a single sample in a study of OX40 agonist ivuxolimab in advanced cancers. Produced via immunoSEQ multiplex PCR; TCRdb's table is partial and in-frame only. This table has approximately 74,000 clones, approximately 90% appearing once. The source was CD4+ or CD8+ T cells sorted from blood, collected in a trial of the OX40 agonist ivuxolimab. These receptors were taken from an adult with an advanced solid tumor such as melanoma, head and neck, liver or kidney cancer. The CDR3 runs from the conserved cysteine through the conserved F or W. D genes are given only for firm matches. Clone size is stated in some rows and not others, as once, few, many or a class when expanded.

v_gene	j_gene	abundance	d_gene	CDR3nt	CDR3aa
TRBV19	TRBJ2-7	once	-	TGTGCCAGTAGTATAAATCAAGGTAGCTACGAGCAGTACTTC	CASSINQGSYEQYF
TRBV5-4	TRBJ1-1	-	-	TGTGCCAGCAGCTTGGGACAGCAGAACACTGAAGCTTTCTTT	CASSLGQQNTEAFF
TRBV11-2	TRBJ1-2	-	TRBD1	TGTGCCAGCAGCTCTCTGAAAGCAGGGGGCGAGAACTATGGCTACACCTTC	CASSSLKAGGENYGYTF
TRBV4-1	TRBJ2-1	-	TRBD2	TGCGCCAGCAGCCAAGAGAGACTAGCGGGAGTAATCGATGAGCAGTTCTTC	CASSQERLAGVIDEQFF
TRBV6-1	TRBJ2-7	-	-	TGTGCCAGCAGTGAATTGTCGAGGTTCTACGAGCAGTACTTC	CASSELSRFYEQYF
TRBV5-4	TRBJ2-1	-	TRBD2	TGTGCCAGCAGCCCAAGGGCTAGCGGGAGGGCCTGGGATGAGCAGTTCTTC	CASSPRASGRAWDEQFF
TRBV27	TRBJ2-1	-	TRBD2	TGTGCCAGCTGGGCTAGCGGGAGGAGGCCGTCTGGGTACAATGAGCAGTTCTTC	CASWASGRRPSGYNEQFF
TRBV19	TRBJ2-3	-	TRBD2	TGTGCCAGTAGTATAGGGACTAGCGGGCGCACAGATACGCAGTATTTT	CASSIGTSGRTDTQYF
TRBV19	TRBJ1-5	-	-	TGTGCCAGTAGTAATTCTGGCAATCAGCCCCAGCATTTT	CASSNSGNQPQHF
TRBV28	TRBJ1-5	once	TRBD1	TGTGCCAGCACCACGTGGACAGGTCAGCCCCAGCATTTT	CASTTWTGQPQHF
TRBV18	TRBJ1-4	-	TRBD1	TGTGCCAGCTCACAGGGACAGGGATTAAATGAAAAACTGTTTTTT	CASSQGQGLNEKLFF
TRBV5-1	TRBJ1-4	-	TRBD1	TGCGCCAGCAGCTCCCGGGACAGGGGGTACGAAAAACTGTTTTTT	CASSSRDRGYEKLFF
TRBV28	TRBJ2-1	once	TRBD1	TGTGCCAGCAGTATGACCACAGGGGTTCGGCAGTTCTTC	CASSMTTGVRQFF
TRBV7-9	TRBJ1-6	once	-	TGTGCCAGCAGCTTAGAAGGCGGGGGCGTCCATAATTCACCCCTCCACTTT	CASSLEGGGVHNSPLHF
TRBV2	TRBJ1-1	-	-	TGTGCCAGCAGTGTCCAGGGAATGAACACTGAAGCTTTCTTT	CASSVQGMNTEAFF
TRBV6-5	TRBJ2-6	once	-	TGTGCCAGCAGTTCCGACAGTCTCTCTGGGGCCAACGTCCTGACTTTC	CASSSDSLSGANVLTF
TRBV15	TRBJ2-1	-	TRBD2	TGTGCCACCAGCACCCTGGGACTAGCGGGTTCCTACAATGAGCAGTTCTTC	CATSTLGLAGSYNEQFF
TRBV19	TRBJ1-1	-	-	TGTGCCAGTATCCCCCAGCGGGGGAACACTGAAGCTTTCTTT	CASIPQRGNTEAFF
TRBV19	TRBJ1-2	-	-	TGTGCCAGTAGTACAAGACAGTCCTATGGCTACACCTTC	CASSTRQSYGYTF
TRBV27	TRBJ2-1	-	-	TGTGCCACCGGCCCCCCGCGGGCGGCCAATGAGCAGTTCTTC	CATGPPRAANEQFF
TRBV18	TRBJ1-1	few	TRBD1	TGTGCCAGCTCACCGGGACAGAGAGCTTTCTTT	CASSPGQRAFF
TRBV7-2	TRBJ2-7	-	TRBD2	TGTGCCAGCAGCTTAATGAGGCTAGCGGAATCCTACGAGCAGTACTTC	CASSLMRLAESYEQYF
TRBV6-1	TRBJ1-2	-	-	TGTGCCAGCACTACGTGGGGGAATAACTATGGCTACACCTTC	CASTTWGNNYGYTF
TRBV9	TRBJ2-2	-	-	TGTGCCAGCAGCGTAGCCTGGGAGGAGAACACCGGGGAGCTGTTTTTT	CASSVAWEENTGELFF
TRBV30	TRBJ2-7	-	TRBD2	TGTGCCTGGAGGCCTAGCGGGAGGGCCCCCTACGAGCAGTACTTC	CAWRPSGRAPYEQYF
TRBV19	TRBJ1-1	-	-	TGTGCCAGTAGTCCCGCAGGACGCACTGAAGCTTTCTTT	CASSPAGRTEAFF
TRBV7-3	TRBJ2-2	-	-	TGTGCCAGCAGCTCGGGGCCAACCGGGGAGCTGTTTTTT	CASSSGPTGELFF
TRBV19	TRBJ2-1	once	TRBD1	TGTGCCAGTAGAACCGGGACAGCCTCCTACAATGAGCAGTTCTTC	CASRTGTASYNEQFF
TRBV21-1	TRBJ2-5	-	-	TGTGCCAGCAGCAAAGGAAGGGCGGTCCAAGAGACCCAGTACTTC	CASSKGRAVQETQYF
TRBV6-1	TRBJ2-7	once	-	TGTGCCAGCAGTGTTAACACAGGGTCTAACTACGAGCAGTACTTC	CASSVNTGSNYEQYF
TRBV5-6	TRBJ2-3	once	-	TGTGCCAGCAGCGCAAGACTAGGAGGGGATACGCAGTATTTT	CASSARLGGDTQYF
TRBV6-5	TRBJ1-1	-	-	TGTGCCAGCAGCCGAGGGCACACTGAAGCTTTCTTT	CASSRGHTEAFF
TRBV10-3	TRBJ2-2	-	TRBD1	TGTGCCATCAGTGAAACAGGGGCCACCGGGGAGCTGTTTTTT	CAISETGATGELFF
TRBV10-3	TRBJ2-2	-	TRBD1	TGTGCCAGAGACAGGGGGCCTCCCGGGGAGCTGTTTTTT	CARDRGPPGELFF
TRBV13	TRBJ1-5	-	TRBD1	TGTGCCAGCAGCTCAGGGACAGCGAAGCCCCAGCATTTT	CASSSGTAKPQHF
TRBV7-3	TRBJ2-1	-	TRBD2	TGTGCCAGCAGCCCTACTAGCGGCCTTGAGCAGTTCTTC	CASSPTSGLEQFF
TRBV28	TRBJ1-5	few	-	TGTGTGACGACGGCGGGCAATCAGCCCCAGCATTTT	CVTTAGNQPQHF
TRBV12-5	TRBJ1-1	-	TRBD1	TGTGCTAGTGGCCTAGACAGGGAAACGCCTGAAGCTTTCTTT	CASGLDRETPEAFF
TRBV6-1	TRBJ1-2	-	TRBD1	TGTGCCAGCACTTCGGGACAGGGACGCTATGGCTACACCTTC	CASTSGQGRYGYTF
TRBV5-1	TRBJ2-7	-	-	TGCGCCAGCAGCTTGGTCGGGGACGGCTACGAGCAGTACTTC	CASSLVGDGYEQYF
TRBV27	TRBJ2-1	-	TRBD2	TGTGCCAGCACTAGCGGGAGAGGGTACAATGAGCAGTTCTTC	CASTSGRGYNEQFF
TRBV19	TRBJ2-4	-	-	TGTGCCAGTAGTCCATCGTCGAGCCTGGGCAAAAACATTCAGTACTTC	CASSPSSSLGKNIQYF
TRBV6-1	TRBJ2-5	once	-	TGTGCCAGCAGTGAGGGCCAAGAGACCCAGTACTTC	CASSEGQETQYF
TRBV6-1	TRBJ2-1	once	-	TGTGCCAGCAGTACCGGGCCTCGGGGTGAGCAGTTCTTC	CASSTGPRGEQFF
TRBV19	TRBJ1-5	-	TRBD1	TGTGCCAGTAGTATCAGGGGGACAGGGGGCGTCAATCAGCCCCAGCATTTT	CASSIRGTGGVNQPQHF
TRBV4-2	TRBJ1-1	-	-	TGTGCCAGCAGCCAAGTAGGGGGGTTTGGGGCCACTGAAGCTTTCTTT	CASSQVGGFGATEAFF
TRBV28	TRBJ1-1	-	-	TGTGCCAGCACCCTCGGCGGGATGGCTGAAGCTTTCTTT	CASTLGGMAEAFF
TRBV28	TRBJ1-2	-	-	TGTGCCAGCAGTTCCCTCCTCGACAGGATCTACACCTTC	CASSSLLDRIYTF
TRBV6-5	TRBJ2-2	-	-	TGTGCCAGCAGTCGCCCCACCGGGGAGCTGTTTTTT	CASSRPTGELFF
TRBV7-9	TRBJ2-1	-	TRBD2	TGTGCCAGCAGAATGACTAGCGGGACTATGTATGAGCAGTTCTTC	CASRMTSGTMYEQFF
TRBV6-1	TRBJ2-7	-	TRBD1	TGTGCCAGCAGTGGACGAAGACAGGGTCTTCCCTACGAGCAGTACTTC	CASSGRRQGLPYEQYF
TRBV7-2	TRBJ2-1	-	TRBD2	TGTGCCAGCAGCTTTCTAGCGGGATCGGCTGAGCAGTTCTTC	CASSFLAGSAEQFF
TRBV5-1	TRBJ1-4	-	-	TGCGCCAGCAGCTTGTACAGTATAACAACTAATGAAAAACTGTTTTTT	CASSLYSITTNEKLFF
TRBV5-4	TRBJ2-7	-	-	TGTGCCAGCAGCTTGGCCTTGGGACCCTCCTACGAGCAGTACTTC	CASSLALGPSYEQYF